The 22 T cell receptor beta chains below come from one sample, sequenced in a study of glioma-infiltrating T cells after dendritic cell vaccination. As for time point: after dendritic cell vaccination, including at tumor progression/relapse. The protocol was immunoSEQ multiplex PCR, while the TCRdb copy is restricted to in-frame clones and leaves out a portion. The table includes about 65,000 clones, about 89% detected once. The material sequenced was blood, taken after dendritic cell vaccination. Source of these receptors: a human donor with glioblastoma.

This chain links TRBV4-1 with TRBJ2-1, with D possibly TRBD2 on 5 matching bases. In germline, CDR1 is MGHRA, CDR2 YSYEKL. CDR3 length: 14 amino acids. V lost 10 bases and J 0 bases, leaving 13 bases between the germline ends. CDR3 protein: CATRDSSSYNEQFF. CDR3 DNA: TGCGCCACCCGGGATTCAAGCTCCTACAATGAGCAGTTCTTC.

The CDR3 region is CASSQQGARQPQHF. The CDR3 nucleotides read TGTGCCAGCAGCCAACAGGGGGCACGGCAGCCCCAGCATTTT. The chain links TRBV7-2 to TRBJ1-5; 9 positions match TRBD1. The length of the CDR3 is 14 residues. In germline, CDR1 is SGHTA, CDR2 FQGNSA. Trimming took 5 bases from V and 7 from J; bases not matched to a gene: 6.

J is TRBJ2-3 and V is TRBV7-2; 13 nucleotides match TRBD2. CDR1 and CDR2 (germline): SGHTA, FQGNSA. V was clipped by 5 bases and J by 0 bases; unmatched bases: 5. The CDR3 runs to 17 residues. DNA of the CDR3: TGTGCCAGCAGCCGGACTAGCGGGGGAACTAGCACAGATACGCAGTATTTT. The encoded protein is CASSRTSGGTSTDTQYF.

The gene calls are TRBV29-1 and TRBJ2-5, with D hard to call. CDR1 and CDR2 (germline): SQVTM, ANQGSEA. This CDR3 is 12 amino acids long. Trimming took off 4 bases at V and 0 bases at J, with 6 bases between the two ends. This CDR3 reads CSVVGYQETQYF. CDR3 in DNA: TGCAGCGTTGTTGGCTACCAAGAGACCCAGTACTTC.

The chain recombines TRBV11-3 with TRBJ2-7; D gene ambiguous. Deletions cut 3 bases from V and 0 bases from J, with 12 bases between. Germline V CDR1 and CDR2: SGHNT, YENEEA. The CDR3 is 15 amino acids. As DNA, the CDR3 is TGTGCCAGCAGCTTCGCCCAGGTTTCCTCCTACGAGCAGTACTTC. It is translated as CASSFAQVSSYEQYF.

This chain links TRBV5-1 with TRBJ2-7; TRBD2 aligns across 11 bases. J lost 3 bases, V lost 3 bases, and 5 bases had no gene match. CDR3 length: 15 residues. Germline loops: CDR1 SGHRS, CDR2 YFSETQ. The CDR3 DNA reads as TGCGCCAGCAGCTGGGTGGGACTAGCGGTCTACGAGCAGTACTTC. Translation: CASSWVGLAVYEQYF.

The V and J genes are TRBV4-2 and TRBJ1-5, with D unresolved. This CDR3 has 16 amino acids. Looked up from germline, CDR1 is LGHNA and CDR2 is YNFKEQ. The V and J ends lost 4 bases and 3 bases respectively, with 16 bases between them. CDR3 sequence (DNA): TGTGCCAGCAGCCCCTTCGCGACCGAGGACAATCAGCCCCAGCATTTT. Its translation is CASSPFATEDNQPQHF.

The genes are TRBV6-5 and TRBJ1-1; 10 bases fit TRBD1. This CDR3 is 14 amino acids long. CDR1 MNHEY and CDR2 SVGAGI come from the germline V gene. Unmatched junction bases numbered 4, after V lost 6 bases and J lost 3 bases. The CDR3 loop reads CASSPGQGYTEAFF. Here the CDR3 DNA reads TGTGCCAGCAGCCCGGGACAGGGGTACACTGAAGCTTTCTTT.

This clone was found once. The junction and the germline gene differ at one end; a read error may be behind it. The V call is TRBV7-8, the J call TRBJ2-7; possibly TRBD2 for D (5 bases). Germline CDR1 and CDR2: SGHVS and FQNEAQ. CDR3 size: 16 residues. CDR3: CAGSLAGGLATGEQYF. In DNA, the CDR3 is TGTGCCGGCAGCTTAGCTGGTGGGCTAGCAACGGGGGAGCAGTACTTC.

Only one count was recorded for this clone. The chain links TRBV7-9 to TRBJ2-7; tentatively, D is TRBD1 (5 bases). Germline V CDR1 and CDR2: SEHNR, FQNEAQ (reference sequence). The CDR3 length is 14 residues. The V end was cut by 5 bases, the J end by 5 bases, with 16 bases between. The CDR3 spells CASSTAQGSDEQYF. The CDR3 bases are TGTGCCAGCAGCACCGCGCAGGGATCGGACGAGCAGTACTTC.

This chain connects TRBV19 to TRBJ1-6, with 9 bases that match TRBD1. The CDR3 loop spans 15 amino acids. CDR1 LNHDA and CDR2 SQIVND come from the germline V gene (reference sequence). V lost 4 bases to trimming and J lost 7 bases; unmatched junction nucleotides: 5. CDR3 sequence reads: CASSTGTGWNSPLHF. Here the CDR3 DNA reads TGTGCCAGTAGTACAGGGACAGGGTGGAATTCACCCCTCCACTTT.

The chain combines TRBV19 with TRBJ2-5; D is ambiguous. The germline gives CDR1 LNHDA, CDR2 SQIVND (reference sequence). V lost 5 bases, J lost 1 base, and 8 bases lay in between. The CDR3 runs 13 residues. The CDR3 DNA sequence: TGTGCCAGTAGTGCGGAACCCCAAGAGACCCAGTACTTC. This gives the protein CASSAEPQETQYF.

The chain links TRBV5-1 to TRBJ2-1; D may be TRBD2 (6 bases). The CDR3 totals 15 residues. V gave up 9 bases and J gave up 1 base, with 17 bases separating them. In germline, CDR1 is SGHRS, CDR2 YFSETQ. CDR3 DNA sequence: TGCGCCACCAGGAACGGGAGTGGATCCTACAATGAGCAGTTCTTC. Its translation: CATRNGSGSYNEQFF.

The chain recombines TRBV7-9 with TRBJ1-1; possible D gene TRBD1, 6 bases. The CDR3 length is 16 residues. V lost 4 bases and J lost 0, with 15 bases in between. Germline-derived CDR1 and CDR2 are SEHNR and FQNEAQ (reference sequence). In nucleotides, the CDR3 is TGTGCCAGCAGCTCACAACTGGGGGCCCTGAACACTGAAGCTTTCTTT. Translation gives CASSSQLGALNTEAFF.

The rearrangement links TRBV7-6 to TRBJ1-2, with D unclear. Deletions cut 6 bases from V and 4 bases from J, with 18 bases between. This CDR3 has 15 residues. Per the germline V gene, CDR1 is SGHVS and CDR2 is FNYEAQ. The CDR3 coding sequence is TGTGCCAGCAGTCCAGCTGGAGCCAGTGGCTATGGCTACACCTTC. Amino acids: CASSPAGASGYGYTF.

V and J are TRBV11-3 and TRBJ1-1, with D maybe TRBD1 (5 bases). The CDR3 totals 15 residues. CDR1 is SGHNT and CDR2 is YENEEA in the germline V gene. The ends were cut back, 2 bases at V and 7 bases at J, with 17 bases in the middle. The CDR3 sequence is CASSLNFRGSNEAFF. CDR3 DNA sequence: TGTGCCAGCAGCTTAAATTTTAGGGGATCGAATGAAGCTTTCTTT.

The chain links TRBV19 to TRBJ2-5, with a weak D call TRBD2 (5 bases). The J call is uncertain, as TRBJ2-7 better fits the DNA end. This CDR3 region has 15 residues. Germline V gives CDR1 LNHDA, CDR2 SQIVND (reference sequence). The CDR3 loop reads CASRASGSDSYEQYF. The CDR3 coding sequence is TGTGCCAGTAGGGCCTCGGGGTCAGACTCCTACGAGCAGTACTTC.

The CDR3 spells CASSYSQQNWGYTF. In nucleotides, the CDR3 is TGTGCCAGCAGTTACTCGCAACAGAACTGGGGCTACACCTTC. V usage is TRBV6-5 and J usage is TRBJ1-2, with unresolved D. The V end was cut by 0 bases, the J end by 8 bases, with 13 bases between. The germline CDR1 and CDR2 sequences are MNHEY and SVGAGI. The CDR3 length is 14 residues.

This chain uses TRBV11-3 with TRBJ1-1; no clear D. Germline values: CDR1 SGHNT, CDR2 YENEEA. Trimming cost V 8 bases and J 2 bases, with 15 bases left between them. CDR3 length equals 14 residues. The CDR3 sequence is CASSPGGRNTEAFF. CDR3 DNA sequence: TGTGCCAGCTCCCCAGGTGGCCGCAACACTGAAGCTTTCTTT. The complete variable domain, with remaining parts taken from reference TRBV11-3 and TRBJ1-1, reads EAGVVQSPRYKIIEKKQPVAFWCNPISGHNTLYWYLQNLGQGPELLIRYENEEAVDDSQLPKDRFSAERLKGVDSTLKIQPAELGDSAVYLCASSPGGRNTEAFFGQGTRLTVV.

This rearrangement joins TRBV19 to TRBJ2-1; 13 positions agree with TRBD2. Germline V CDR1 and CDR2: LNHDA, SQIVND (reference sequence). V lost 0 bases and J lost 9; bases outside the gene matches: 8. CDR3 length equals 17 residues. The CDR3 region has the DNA TGTGCCAGTAGTATAGACGGACTAGCGGGAGCAATAAGTGAGCAGTTCTTC. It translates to CASSIDGLAGAISEQFF.

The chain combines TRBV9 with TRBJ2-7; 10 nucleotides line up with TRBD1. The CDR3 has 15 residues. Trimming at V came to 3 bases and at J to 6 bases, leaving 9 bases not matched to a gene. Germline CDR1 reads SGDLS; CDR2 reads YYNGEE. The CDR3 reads CASSGSGTGAGEQYF. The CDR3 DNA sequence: TGTGCCAGCAGCGGTTCCGGGACAGGGGCAGGCGAGCAGTACTTC.

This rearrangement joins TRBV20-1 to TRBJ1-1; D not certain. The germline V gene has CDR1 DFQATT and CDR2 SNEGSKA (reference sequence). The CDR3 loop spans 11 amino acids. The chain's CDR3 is CAQSLNTEAFF. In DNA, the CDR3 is TGCGCCCAGTCTTTGAACACTGAAGCTTTCTTT.